The 32 T cell receptor beta chains below all came from one sample that was sequenced in a study of cytomegalovirus exposure and HLA in healthy donors. PCR primers comprised 60 Vbeta and 13 Jbeta primers. TCRdb's copy holds only in-frame clones and misses some; the assay was immunoSEQ multiplex PCR. The table records under 200,000 clones, approximately 82% of them present only once. The sequenced sample consisted of PBMCs. Source of these receptors: a woman in her late teens or twenties in good health and CMV-seronegative.

DNA for the CDR3: TGTGCCAGCAGCTTGGGGACAGCTAGCACAGATACGCAGTATTTT. As protein: CASSLGTASTDTQYF. V and J are TRBV5-4 and TRBJ2-3; a weak D match, TRBD1 (6 bases). The CDR3 sequence is 15 residues long. Trimming pared 0 bases from V and 0 bases from J, leaving 8 bases between. The V gene's germline CDR1 is SGHNT and CDR2 YYREEE (reference sequence).

The V gene is TRBV6-1, the J gene TRBJ1-2, with 7 bases matching TRBD1. The CDR3 spans 15 residues. With V trimmed by 6 bases and J by 2 bases, 9 bases remained unmatched. Germline V lookup: CDR1 MNHNS, CDR2 SASEGT. The CDR3 sequence is CASRPRTGLNYGYTF. CDR3 bases: TGTGCCAGCAGGCCCCGGACAGGCCTAAACTATGGCTACACCTTC.

The J gene is TRBJ1-4, the V gene TRBV7-2; D possibly corresponds to TRBD1 (6 bases). This CDR3 is built from 15 residues. CDR1 SGHTA and CDR2 FQGNSA come from the germline V gene. Trimming stripped 5 bases from V and 3 bases from J, with 13 bases between. CDR3 loop: CASSLYRAANEKLFF. The DNA for the CDR3 is TGTGCCAGCAGCCTGTACAGGGCCGCTAATGAAAAACTGTTTTTT.

The rearrangement uses TRBV30 and TRBJ2-1; the match to TRBD2 covers 7 bases. With V trimmed by 1 base and J by 1 base, 7 bases remained unmatched. This CDR3 has 16 amino acids. In germline, CDR1 is GTSNPN, CDR2 SVGIG (reference sequence). For the CDR3, the DNA is TGTGCCTGGAGTGCGTATCTAGCGGCTTCCTACAATGAGCAGTTCTTC. As protein: CAWSAYLAASYNEQFF.

In this sample, this clone turned up once. This rearrangement joins TRBV19 to TRBJ2-1; perhaps TRBD2 as D (5 bases). Germline CDR1 and CDR2: LNHDA and SQIVND (reference sequence). The germline V and J ends were trimmed by 2 bases and 6 bases, with 14 bases remaining between them. This CDR3 is built from 15 residues. CDR3 residues: CASSIKLVGPNEQFF. Written as DNA, the CDR3 is TGTGCCAGTAGTATAAAACTAGTCGGCCCCAATGAGCAGTTCTTC. The variable domain in full, completed from reference TRBV19 and TRBJ2-1, reads DGGITQSPKYLFRKEGQNVTLSCEQNLNHDAMYWYRQDPGQGLRLIYYSQIVNDFQKGDIAEGYSVSREKKESFPLTVTSAQKNPTAFYLCASSIKLVGPNEQFFGPGTRLTVL.

This clone was recorded a few times. The chain joins TRBV28 to TRBJ2-5, with 11 bases fitting TRBD2. Per the germline V gene, CDR1 is MDHEN and CDR2 is SYDVKM. With 3 bases clipped from V and 1 base from J, the junction kept 4 bases outside the gene matches. The CDR3 extends over 16 amino acids. The CDR3 reads CASSFTTSGSQETQYF. The CDR3, as DNA: TGTGCCAGCAGTTTTACAACTAGCGGGAGCCAAGAGACCCAGTACTTC.

The chain recombines TRBV5-6 with TRBJ2-1, with TRBD2 matching over 8 bases. Germline V gene sequence: CDR1 SGHDT, CDR2 YYEEEE. CDR3 length equals 18 residues. Unmatched junction bases numbered 18, after V lost 4 bases and J lost 6 bases. The CDR3 region is CASSGVAGIMLAFNEQFF. The DNA for the CDR3 is TGTGCCAGCAGCGGAGTAGCGGGGATAATGCTGGCCTTCAATGAGCAGTTCTTC.

In this sample, this clone turned up once. V and J are TRBV27 and TRBJ2-3; 11 positions match TRBD2. V shed 0 bases and J 1 base; nucleotides not matched to a gene: 6. Looked up from germline, CDR1 is MNHEY and CDR2 is SMNVEV (reference sequence). The CDR3 runs to 18 residues. The CDR3 DNA reads TGTGCCAGCAGTTTATCAGGTTGGGGACTAGCGGGCACAGATACGCAGTATTTT. Encoded protein: CASSLSGWGLAGTDTQYF.

In this sample, this clone turned up once. This sequence joins TRBV28 and TRBJ1-5, with TRBD1 matching over 7 bases. The V and J ends lost 2 bases and 3 bases, in that order; junction bases with no gene match: 10. CDR3 size: 17 residues. Germline lookup yields CDR1 MDHEN and CDR2 SYDVKM. The CDR3 coding sequence is TGTGCCAGCAGTTTAGGGGACAGCCCAACGCCCAATCAGCCCCAGCATTTT. Its protein is CASSLGDSPTPNQPQHF.

The rearrangement joins TRBV28 to TRBJ2-5; D gene unclear. CDR1 is MDHEN and CDR2 is SYDVKM in the germline V gene. The V end was cut by 1 base, the J end by 4 bases, with 13 bases between. The CDR3 extends over 15 amino acids. The CDR3, as DNA: TGTGCCAGCAGTTTATCCCCCTTCGGTGGAGAGACCCAGTACTTC. It codes for CASSLSPFGGETQYF.

The rearrangement links TRBV6-1 to TRBJ2-7; TRBD1 aligns across 11 bases. The V gene's germline CDR1 is MNHNS and CDR2 SASEGT. V was pared by 4 bases and J by 2 bases, with 10 bases of the junction left unmatched. This CDR3 spans 17 amino acids. The CDR3 loop is CASSAPAAGQGAYEQYF. CDR3 DNA sequence: TGTGCCAGCAGTGCCCCTGCCGCGGGACAGGGGGCCTACGAGCAGTACTTC.

CDR3 region: CASPPAGGEGSYNEQFF. In DNA form, the CDR3 reads TGCGCCAGCCCCCCCGCTGGTGGGGAGGGATCCTACAATGAGCAGTTCTTC. V gene TRBV10-1 combines with J gene TRBJ2-1; 7 bases match TRBD2. There are 17 residues in the CDR3. Trimming removed 8 bases from V and 1 base from J; junction bases left unmatched: 14. Germline V gives CDR1 WNHNN, CDR2 SYGVQD (reference sequence).

The rearrangement joins TRBV4-1 to TRBJ1-2; 9 bases match TRBD1. This CDR3 comprises 16 residues. Germline values: CDR1 MGHRA, CDR2 YSYEKL. J was trimmed by 7 bases and V by 1 base; bases with no gene match: 10. CDR3 in amino acids: CASSQALQGAVFGYTF. The DNA for the CDR3 is TGCGCCAGCAGCCAAGCTCTACAGGGGGCGGTTTTTGGCTACACCTTC.

The V call is TRBV27, the J call TRBJ1-5; 8 bases map to TRBD1. This CDR3 contains 17 residues. V lost 5 bases and J lost 0; bases outside the gene matches: 9. Germline V CDR1 and CDR2: MNHEY, SMNVEV (reference sequence). The CDR3 spells CASSDPTGALSNQPQHF. The DNA of the CDR3 is TGTGCCAGCAGTGACCCGACAGGGGCCCTTAGCAATCAGCCCCAGCATTTT.

V usage is TRBV11-2 and J usage is TRBJ2-7; D is unresolved. From germline, CDR1 is SGHAT and CDR2 FQNNGV. CDR3 length: 12 amino acids. V was clipped by 5 bases and J by 7 bases, with 12 bases between them. CDR3 sequence (DNA): TGTGCCAGCAGCCTCGATCGACTGGAGCAGTACTTC. It encodes CASSLDRLEQYF.

V usage is TRBV30 and J usage is TRBJ2-1; 8 nucleotides agree with TRBD2. This CDR3 comprises 17 residues. CDR1 is GTSNPN and CDR2 is SVGIG in the germline V gene (reference sequence). V dropped 4 bases and J dropped 5; count of bases not matched to a gene: 16. DNA for the CDR3: TGTGCCTGGAACAGTGGTGGTAGCGGGATGGTCAACAATGAGCAGTTCTTC. The encoded protein is CAWNSGGSGMVNNEQFF.

This chain uses TRBV19 with TRBJ1-2, with D tentatively TRBD1 (6 bases). Trimming pared 2 bases from V and 2 bases from J, leaving 15 bases between. The germline V gene encodes CDR1 LNHDA and CDR2 SQIVND (reference sequence). The CDR3 totals 16 residues. The CDR3 DNA reads TGTGCCAGTAGTATATCCGCCGTGAGGGGGAACTATGGCTACACCTTC. It specifies CASSISAVRGNYGYTF.

This clone was found once. The rearrangement joins TRBV27 to TRBJ1-1; TRBD1 aligns across 9 bases. With V trimmed by 5 bases and J by 6 bases, 4 bases remained unmatched. Germline loops: CDR1 MNHEY, CDR2 SMNVEV (reference sequence). This CDR3 is built from 13 residues. The CDR3 DNA sequence: TGTGCCAGCAGTGAACAGGGGGCCTCTGAAGCTTTCTTT. Its protein product is CASSEQGASEAFF.

V gene TRBV11-2 combines with J gene TRBJ2-5, with 8 bases that match TRBD1. Germline V lookup: CDR1 SGHAT, CDR2 FQNNGV. The CDR3 is made up of 15 amino acids. The J segment lost 5 bases and the V segment lost 2 bases, leaving 7 bases of the junction unmatched. CDR3 DNA sequence: TGTGCCAGCAGCTTAATCAGCAGGGGGCAGGAGACCCAGTACTTC. Translation: CASSLISRGQETQYF. Combining the CDR3 with reference TRBV11-2 and TRBJ2-5 gives the whole variable domain EAGVAQSPRYKIIEKRQSVAFWCNPISGHATLYWYQQILGQGPKLLIQFQNNGVVDDSQLPKDRFSAERLKGVDSTLKIQPAKLEDSAVYLCASSLISRGQETQYFGPGTRLLVL.

This clone was seen just once. At one end, the junction sequence differs from germline, possibly due to a read error. V is TRBV30 and J is TRBJ2-7; a weak D match, TRBD1 (5 bases). Germline lookup yields CDR1 GTSNPN and CDR2 SVGIG (reference sequence). CDR3 length: 11 amino acids. This CDR3 reads CAWSDQGPQDF. The CDR3 DNA follows: TGTGCCTGGAGTGACCAGGGCCCGCAGGACTTC. Based on the CDR3 plus reference TRBV30 and TRBJ2-7, the full variable domain is SQTIHQWPATLVQPVGSPLSLECTVEGTSNPNLYWYRQAAGRGLQLLFYSVGIGQISSEVPQNLSASRPQDRQFILSSKKLLLSDSGFYLCAWSDQGPQDFGPGTRLTVT.

This clone occurred a few times. The V call is TRBV6-6, the J call TRBJ2-2; the D is unclear. Germline V gives CDR1 MNHNY, CDR2 SVGAGI (reference sequence). The germline V and J ends were trimmed by 6 bases and 3 bases, with 17 bases remaining between them. CDR3 length: 16 residues. The DNA of the CDR3 is TGTGCCAGCAGCCAGCTCAGCGCCTTACACACCGGGGAGCTGTTTTTT. Its protein is CASSQLSALHTGELFF.

The V call is TRBV15, the J call TRBJ2-3, with a weak D call TRBD2 (6 bases). The CDR3 loop spans 17 amino acids. Germline V CDR1 and CDR2: LNHNV, YYDKDF (reference sequence). The ends were cut back, 1 base at V and 3 bases at J, with 17 bases in the middle. The CDR3 DNA reads TGTGCCACCAGCAGAGGGGTAACGGGAGCTGGAACAGATACGCAGTATTTT. As protein: CATSRGVTGAGTDTQYF.

The chain has TRBV28 and TRBJ1-2; 9 nucleotides align to TRBD1. Trimming took 3 bases from V and 5 from J; bases not matched to a gene: 10. Per germline, CDR1 MDHEN and CDR2 SYDVKM. The CDR3 contains 16 residues. CDR3 in DNA: TGTGCCAGCAGTTTCCGGGACAGGGTCGTCGTTTATGGCTACACCTTC. Translation gives CASSFRDRVVVYGYTF.

This clone appeared a single time. V gene TRBV7-9 combines with J gene TRBJ1-2; possibly TRBD1 for D (5 bases). Trimming pared 3 bases from V and 2 bases from J, leaving 7 bases between. The CDR3 contains 13 residues. Germline V gene sequence: CDR1 SEHNR, CDR2 FQNEAQ (reference sequence). CDR3: CASSFNRNYGYTF. The CDR3 DNA sequence: TGTGCCAGCAGCTTCAACAGGAACTATGGCTACACCTTC.

The chain has TRBV28 and TRBJ1-1, with a tentative D call TRBD1 (5 bases). Germline V gene sequence: CDR1 MDHEN, CDR2 SYDVKM. The CDR3 extends over 15 amino acids. V was shortened by 6 bases and J by 0 bases, with 14 bases between the two germline ends. CDR3 bases: TGTGCCAGCAGCGGGGGAGCGGCCGTGAACACTGAAGCTTTCTTT. Translating it yields CASSGGAAVNTEAFF.

The chain is built from TRBV6-6 and TRBJ1-4, with 9 bases aligning to TRBD1. Per germline, CDR1 MNHNY and CDR2 SVGAGI (reference sequence). The V gene end was trimmed by 4 bases and the J gene end by 7 bases; junction bases not matched to a gene: 4. The CDR3 runs 14 residues. The CDR3 DNA follows: TGTGCCAGCAGTTCCGGGACAGGGACTGAAAAACTGTTTTTT. Its translation is CASSSGTGTEKLFF.

In DNA form, the CDR3 reads TGTGCCAGGCCGGGACAGGGCATATATAGCAATCAGCCCCAGCATTTT. It specifies CARPGQGIYSNQPQHF. J is TRBJ1-5 and V is TRBV11-2; the match to TRBD1 covers 9 bases. V shed 9 bases and J 0 bases; nucleotides not matched to a gene: 9. CDR3 length: 16 amino acids. The germline gives CDR1 SGHAT, CDR2 FQNNGV.

This rearrangement joins TRBV30 to TRBJ2-5; TRBD1 agrees at 8 bases. Germline-derived CDR1 and CDR2 are GTSNPN and SVGIG (reference sequence). The V segment lost 4 bases and the J segment 2 bases; nucleotides outside the gene matches: 9. This CDR3 spans 15 amino acids. CDR3 nucleotides: TGTGCCTGGACCCGGACAGGGAAGCTACAAGAGACCCAGTACTTC. It is translated as CAWTRTGKLQETQYF.

In the case of this clone: The junction departs from germline at one end; a sequencing error may be responsible. The chain has TRBV7-9 and TRBJ2-7; TRBD1 matches at 10 bases. The germline gives CDR1 SEHNR, CDR2 FQNEAQ (reference sequence). The length of the CDR3 is 14 residues. CDR3 region: CSSSFGTGDYEQYF. In DNA form, the CDR3 reads TGTTCCAGCAGCTTCGGGACAGGGGACTACGAGCAGTACTTC.

This chain uses TRBV19 with TRBJ2-7; 8 bases match TRBD2. From germline, CDR1 is LNHDA and CDR2 SQIVND (reference sequence). This CDR3 has 13 amino acids. J gave up 2 bases and V 3 bases, and 0 bases lay outside the gene matches. The CDR3 DNA follows: TGTGCCAGTAGTATGGGACTAGCCTACGAGCAGTACTTC. Protein sequence: CASSMGLAYEQYF.

This chain uses TRBV30 with TRBJ2-7; TRBD1 might be the D (5 bases). The CDR3 runs 17 residues. V shed 3 bases and J shed 2 bases, with 23 bases lying between them. The V gene's germline CDR1 is GTSNPN and CDR2 SVGIG (reference sequence). CDR3 sequence (DNA): TGTGCCTGGAGACCGGTGATGGGGCAATCTAAGGCCTACGAGCAGTACTTC. Translation: CAWRPVMGQSKAYEQYF.

This clone was found once. The rearrangement joins TRBV4-1 to TRBJ2-1; a weak D match, TRBD2 (6 bases). CDR1 and CDR2 from the germline V gene are MGHRA and YSYEKL. This CDR3 is 18 amino acids long. The germline V and J ends were trimmed by 4 bases and 6 bases, with 25 bases remaining between them. The chain's CDR3 is CASSRSDIADIPFNEQFF. The CDR3 nucleotides are TGCGCCAGCAGCCGATCCGATATAGCGGACATTCCTTTCAATGAGCAGTTCTTC.